A selection of T cell receptor beta chains follows, all from one sample in a study of cytomegalovirus exposure and HLA in healthy donors. The data were produced by immunoSEQ multiplex PCR, yet TCRdb's version contains in-frame clones alone and is incomplete. The table lists 130,000 or so clones, around nine tenths of them singletons. Sequenced: PBMCs. The receptors derive from a man aged 25 to 40 in good health and CMV-seronegative. Both conserved end residues are part of each CDR3. Fields, in order: V gene, D gene, CDR3 protein. The D gene is left open where the match is weak.

V: TRBV29-1; D: TRBD1; CDR3: CSVWDRGRADTQYF
V: TRBV6-5; D: -; CDR3: CASRKTGSYEQYF
V: TRBV5-4; D: -; CDR3: CASSDRTNYGYTF
V: TRBV28; D: -; CDR3: CASSHPPQAKYEQYF
V: TRBV9; D: -; CDR3: CASSAAGAGNEQFF
V: TRBV7-9; D: TRBD1; CDR3: CASSKTGAGGNTIYF
V: TRBV5-8; D: -; CDR3: CASSLAKGIYNSPLHF
V: TRBV27; D: -; CDR3: CASSPRTLRETQYF
V: TRBV5-4; D: -; CDR3: CASSLAGFRLTQYF
V: TRBV28; D: TRBD1; CDR3: CASSPGGDRGSYEQYF
V: TRBV5-4; D: TRBD1; CDR3: CASSWGQGVEYGYTF
V: TRBV6-5; D: TRBD1; CDR3: CASKPPTGNYEQYF
V: TRBV2; D: -; CDR3: CASRGGAEAFF
V: TRBV6-5; D: -; CDR3: CASSSGGTEAFF
V: TRBV6-1; D: -; CDR3: CASREGGGGNTGELFF
V: TRBV5-1; D: -; CDR3: CASSPRGGTGELFF
V: TRBV6-1; D: -; CDR3: CASTRGNTIYF
V: TRBV5-1; D: TRBD1; CDR3: CASSLEGQGYNEQFF
V: TRBV28; D: TRBD1; CDR3: CASSLTGTGLSYGYTF
V: TRBV10-1; D: -; CDR3: CASSGGVF
V: TRBV29-1; D: -; CDR3: CSVLLSGEAFF
V: TRBV27; D: TRBD1; CDR3: CASSSAGQGIFHQPQHF
V: TRBV5-1; D: TRBD1; CDR3: CASSPRGRNTEAFF
V: TRBV5-1; D: -; CDR3: CASSPGTYSNQPQHF
V: TRBV5-4; D: TRBD2; CDR3: CASSLGRGGGYEQYF
V: TRBV27; D: -; CDR3: CASRSGLYSNQPQHF
V: TRBV7-9; D: TRBD2; CDR3: CASSFGLAGGQEQFF
V: TRBV5-6; D: -; CDR3: CASSLEGANTF
V: TRBV7-2; D: TRBD1; CDR3: CASSFGTGVYEQYF
V: TRBV28; D: TRBD1; CDR3: CASRLNRGQGYTF
V: TRBV9; D: TRBD2; CDR3: CASSVGLAGGGETQYF
V: TRBV29-1; D: TRBD1; CDR3: CSAEQGAQETQYF
V: TRBV18; D: -; CDR3: CASSPDSSTNYGYTF
V: TRBV6-1; D: TRBD1; CDR3: CASSPWDSTYEQYF
V: TRBV18; D: -; CDR3: CASSPNDRSPLHF
V: TRBV7-2; D: -; CDR3: CASSLQGTGNQPQHF
V: TRBV6-5; D: TRBD1; CDR3: CASSPARDRVSEQFF
V: TRBV6-5; D: TRBD1; CDR3: CASRPLGTGNTEAFF
V: TRBV4-3; D: -; CDR3: CASSQSRNTGELFF
V: TRBV4-2; D: -; CDR3: CASSQEQVQGNQPQHF
V: TRBV10-3; D: -; CDR3: CAISETGINYGYTF
V: TRBV25-1; D: -; CDR3: CASSESGTDTQYF
V: TRBV6-6; D: -; CDR3: CASSYETVGSPLHF
V: TRBV5-8; D: -; CDR3: CASRPGGSKAFF
V: TRBV28; D: -; CDR3: CASSRGVRYEQYF
V: TRBV7-9; D: -; CDR3: CASSLESREDTQYF
V: TRBV6-1; D: -; CDR3: CASSVATGPSNQPQHF
V: TRBV7-2; D: TRBD1; CDR3: CASSLVGQGVVDSPLHF